This record looks at one T cell receptor (beta chain) sequence and its context. Its antigen remains undetermined. No base qualities exist here, and no much larger clone lies one base off it. The cohort consisted of approximately 670 healthy bone marrow donors. At the time of sampling, all cohort members were nominally healthy, though unrecorded immune exposures were likely present. The donor tested CMV seropositive, placing the donor among the 289 seropositive members of the cohort. Every donor gave a peripheral blood sample, and the peripheral blood mononuclear cells from that sample were used for TCR beta sequencing. The Qiagen DNeasy Blood Extraction Kit was used to extract genomic DNA from the blood cell samples. These data originate in a study of cytomegalovirus exposure and HLA in healthy donors (dated by TCRdb to the late 2010s). Notes on the research overall: In an earlier analysis of some 550 of the donors, around 290 Gb of sequence data and 95 million to 130 million unique TCR beta sequences from some 170 million T cells were reported. An early release that covered about 600 HLA-typed donors contained around 330 gigabases of sequencing data and tens of millions of unique TCR sequences. The genetic ancestry cluster associated with self-reported Caucasian donors included approximately 85% of the 398 genotyped donors. The study aimed to test whether signatures of past pathogen exposure could be identified by cataloging public T cell receptors. The study profiled the T cell repertoires of hundreds of subjects by immunosequencing and related them to cytomegalovirus serostatus. Besides the first cohort of hundreds of subjects, a separate validation cohort made up of over a hundred different subjects was used. The study combined high-throughput TCR immunosequencing, statistical association of individual TCRs with disease status, and machine learning to predict cytomegalovirus infection status. In a later analysis, previously published TCR beta repertoires from 500 to 750 donors were re-analyzed and high-resolution HLA genotyping was added so that TCR occurrence patterns could be studied. Rather than using new phenotypic data, the later analysis identified candidate immune exposures from TCR beta sequences and from how often those sequences occurred across donors. To decide whether each TCR beta V gene segment behaved as functional or pseudogenic, an earlier analysis of approximately 600 of the donors relied on high-throughput TCR beta sequencing. Donor age, sex, ethnicity and CMV serostatus were collected together with the repertoire data. In a later genetic analysis, genome-wide SNP genotypes for about three fifths of the roughly 670 donors were used, and that subset was treated as a discovery cohort. Every discovery cohort repertoire had been produced on one sequencing platform. Class I and class II HLA loci were covered by the typing at four-digit resolution. The number of typed donors differed by locus: about 620-640 for A, B, C, DRB1 and DQB1; approximately 530 for DQA1; 606 for DPA1; and about 450 for DPB1. A few DR-DQ haplotypes were treated as single units for association and clustering because of strong linkage in the cohort. Across 300 to 400 genotyped donors of the cohort, an average of approximately 240,000 unique TCR beta nucleotide sequences per donor were sequenced, and approximately 17% of those sequences were non-productive. Study-wide findings and limitations: A later analysis associated about 17,000 TCR beta sequences with specific HLA alleles at a false discovery rate of 0.05. The only immune exposure information available for the cohort was CMV serostatus. The classifier was reported to diagnose cytomegalovirus status with high specificity and sensitivity in both the original and validation cohorts. Strong co-occurrence of HLA alleles, especially DR and DQ, made assigning TCR associations to individual alleles difficult. A later analysis reported that several top co-occurrence clusters appeared linked to parvovirus B19, influenza, CMV and Epstein-Barr virus. In a later analysis, HLA-associated TCR beta chains were found to be more clonally expanded and to have lower generation probabilities than equally common non-associated chains. Correlated functional status among segregating V segments might be attributable to linkage disequilibrium, but an unknown experimental factor could not be ruled out. This cohort had only TCR beta chains sequenced, and the lack of alpha or paired-chain data limited which features could be detected. Roughly uniform sequencing depth across donors was assumed in presence/absence analyses, although this assumption may not hold. According to a later analysis, TCR association rates differed among HLA loci, with DRB1 alleles showing the most associated TCRs and HLA-C alleles showing the fewest. Because some donors lacked HLA typing at each locus, the association tests relied only on the typed subset. A further reported finding was that TCR beta sequences accurately predicted the HLA-A and HLA-B alleles for most subjects in the first cohort. Some 16 rarely observed V segments, including chromosome 9 orphons, were excluded from the earlier analysis of several hundred of the donors because counts were too low. Most TCR sequences were observed very rarely across donors, whereas some public TCRs were present in many individuals. Broadly in line with IMGT annotations, most TCR beta V segments showed up in productive rearrangements about 87% or about 30% of the time in an earlier analysis of some 590 of the donors. According to the authors, the approach could potentially be generalized to other disease states and immunological phenotypes. A later genetic analysis reported fewer N-insertions in productive TCRs among donors in an Asian-associated ancestry cluster than the roughly 700-donor mean. The study listed over 150 TCR beta chains as associated with cytomegalovirus. A later analysis found that most CMV-associated TCR beta chains appeared HLA-restricted, with HLA associations seemingly driven largely by CMV exposure. A later genetic analysis associated a missense DCLRE1C variant with V-gene and J-gene trimming of TCR beta chains, and an independent cohort replicated the association. A few of the identified cytomegalovirus-associated TCR beta chains were confirmed in vitro to be specific for cytomegalovirus antigens. A cluster of highly shared sequence variants was judged likely to be a technical artifact of the sequencing pipeline.

The receptor library was made with the immunoSEQ multiplex PCR assay. For the multiplex PCR, a mixture combining 60 forward primers for TCR Vbeta segments and 13 reverse primers for TCR Jbeta segments was used. Amplification of the CDR3 region of rearranged TCR beta genes was performed with a multiplex PCR assay on genomic DNA. Amplified TCR beta libraries were sequenced as 87-base-pair reads on the Illumina HiSeq System. Per the original workflow: In a later analysis, tens of millions of unique TCR beta chains were counted across the 690 or so repertoires, and roughly 11 million of these chains were shared by at least two donors. Raw reads were error-corrected and collapsed into unique sequences with a nearest-neighbor algorithm that merged closely related sequences to remove PCR and sequencing errors. Alignment of CDR3 sequences to IMGT reference sequences was used to assign V, D and J gene segments. For a sequence to be retained, at least a six-nucleotide match to both a V gene segment and a J gene segment was required. A rearrangement was called productive if the CDR3 had no stop codons and remained in frame with V and J, and every other rearrangement was called non-productive. CDR3 was defined according to IMGT convention as the region running from the second conserved V-encoded cysteine to the conserved J-encoded phenylalanine. Sequences without an unambiguous match to a single V gene segment were excluded from the earlier analysis of approximately 560 of the donors. In an earlier analysis of some 590 of the donors, a V segment was called functional when productive rearrangements were above 56.7%, and segregating when the standard deviation between donors exceeded 5%. A statistical classification framework was built for diagnosing cytomegalovirus status from the catalog of TCR beta chain sequences. A later analysis assigned V and J genes by comparing TCR nucleotide sequences with IMGT/GENE-DB human TR gene sequences. In a later analysis, CDR3 sequences and most-parsimonious VDJ recombination scenarios were assigned using the TCRdist pipeline. In a later analysis, every TCR beta chain was defined by the combination of its CDR3 amino acid sequence and its V-gene family, and reads without a unique V-gene family were dropped. In a later analysis, fewer than 600 highly shared, low-generation-probability nucleotide sequences were removed to address suspected cross-contamination and a sequencing artifact. For each public chain, a later analysis derived a clonal expansion index from normalized ranks of inferred template counts within each repertoire. A later analysis computed generation probabilities with a VDJ recombination model fitted to out-of-frame rearrangements, and checked the results against IGoR. In a later analysis, TCR-TCR, TCR-HLA and TCR-CMV co-occurrence was scored with hypergeometric tests, and a repertoire-size bias correction was applied to TCR pairs. A later analysis estimated false discovery rates by permuting HLA or CMV assignments 20 times. In a later analysis, co-occurring TCRs were grouped with DBSCAN, and TCRdist sequence similarity was added when clustering was performed within HLA-allele-positive subsets. Repertoires with fewer than 30,000 or more than 120,000 public chains were left out of co-occurrence clustering, as were five repertoires with anomalous nucleotide sharing. Held by TCRdb, this immuneACCESS table contains in-frame sequences only and omits some clones. Under half of the omission traces to an unresolved V gene where checked; the cause of the rest is unknown. V and J calls and clone size follow that table, whereas D and trimming were derived from the DNA. The table for this sample lists over 150,000 clones; 73% of them were counted only once. In total, the top ten clones hold 5.4% of the sample.

This clonotype was obtained from a woman younger than 30 in good health and CMV-seropositive. Material: PBMCs.

The CDR3 loop reads CTWPKNEQFF. The base sequence is TGCACGTGGCCAAAGAATGAGCAGTTCTTC. The chain employs TRBV4-3 and TRBJ2-1, with the D gene not clear enough to name. From the cysteine up to the phenylalanine, the CDR3 has a length of 10 residues. Just CDR3 DNA is preserved here, 30 bases in frame from base 1. According to the germline V gene, CDR1 reads LGHNA and CDR2 reads YSLEER.